This T cell receptor beta chain was sequenced in a study of blood T cell repertoires in COVID-19. Participant reports of clinical history set cohort assignment. This CDR3 is 16 amino acids long. The V gene lost 3 bases and the J gene lost 0 bases, with 11 bases spanning the gap. Germline V gene data show CDR1 as LNHDA and CDR2 as SQIVND (reference sequence). As handled by the study authors: For nucleated cells, counts were estimated from reference gene primer amplification. The method was immunoSEQ multiplex PCR; TCRdb's version includes in-frame clones alone and lacks a portion of them. V and J calls and clone size are as listed in that table; D and trimming were resolved from the DNA. Of about 440,000 clones detected, roughly 91% appear once; the ten largest clones hold about 0.57%.

The chain employs TRBV19 and TRBJ2-2; maybe TRBD1 (6 bases). The receptor was isolated from a man aged 18 to 35 who had recovered from COVID-19. The sequencing sample was made of PBMCs or T cells enriched from blood (not recorded which). DNA for the CDR3: TGTGCCAGTAGTATCGGGGACAACACGAACACCGGGGAGCTGTTTTTT. Its translation is CASSIGDNTNTGELFF.